A selection of T cell receptor beta chains follows, all from one sample in a study of CD8 T cells in ankylosing spondylitis. MiXCR, applied by TCRdb to the 5' RACE reads, yields one record per CDR3 protein. Seen here are 200,000 to 250,000 distinct CDR3 sequences, about 10% observed once, and the top ten hold approximately 2.5%. The specimen was blood, either unsorted or a sorted T cell fraction (not recorded which). These receptors were obtained from a male donor with ankylosing spondylitis or in good health (not recorded which). CDR3s include the opening cysteine and the closing phenylalanine or tryptophan. The D gene is left open where the match is weak. Not all rows give a size; the values are once, few, many and, for expanded clones, a class.

TRBV15	many	TRBJ2-1	TRBD2	CATSRDPPSGAGYNEQFF	TGTGCCACCAGCAGAGATCCGCCTAGCGGGGCGGGCTACAATGAGCAGTTCTTC
TRBV5-6	few	TRBJ2-7	.	CASSLGLIGPQIAHEQYF	TGTGCCAGCAGCTTGGGTCTTATAGGACCGCAGATCGCCCACGAGCAGTACTTC
TRBV7-9	few	TRBJ1-1	.	CASSLGAQTEAFF	TGTGCCAGCAGCTTAGGGGCGCAAACTGAAGCTTTCTTT
TRBV4-1	many	TRBJ1-6	TRBD1	CASSQVFGTGLSPLHF	TGCGCCAGCAGCCAAGTTTTTGGGACAGGGTTGTCACCCCTCCACTTT
TRBV10-3	many	TRBJ2-3	.	CAISDPKGRGNTQYF	TGTGCCATCAGTGACCCGAAAGGGAGGGGGAATACGCAGTATTTT
TRBV5-1	many	TRBJ1-2	.	CASSLNGGYTF	TGCGCCAGCAGCTTGAACGGAGGCTACACCTTC
TRBV20-1	many	TRBJ1-6	.	CSARGGRGNSPLHF	TGCAGTGCTAGAGGGGGCCGGGGAAATTCACCCCTCCACTTT
TRBV10-1	few	TRBJ2-3	.	CASSELGADTQYF	TGCGCCAGCAGTGAGCTAGGGGCCGATACGCAGTATTTT
TRBV12-3/TRBV12-4	few	TRBJ1-6	TRBD1	CASSFGTGGNSPLHF	TGTGCCAGCAGTTTCGGGACAGGGGGTAATTCACCCCTCCACTTT
TRBV12-3/TRBV12-4	many	TRBJ2-5	.	CASSRSAAQETQYF	TGTGCCAGCAGCCGATCCGCTGCTCAAGAGACCCAGTACTTC
TRBV3-1	few	TRBJ2-7	.	CASSQAGSLGSEQYF	TGTGCCAGCAGCCAAGCCGGGAGTCTTGGATCCGAGCAGTACTTC
TRBV6-6	many	TRBJ2-3	TRBD2	CASGFLAGDTQYF	TGTGCCAGCGGCTTCCTAGCGGGAGATACGCAGTATTTT
TRBV6-1	many	TRBJ2-1	.	CASRLSDGFNEQFF	TGTGCCAGCAGGCTTTCGGACGGATTCAATGAGCAGTTCTTC
TRBV20-1	.	TRBJ2-7	TRBD2	CSALRGGGDEQYF	TGCAGTGCCCTCCGGGGGGGCGGGGATGAGCAGTACTTC
TRBV19	many	TRBJ2-6	.	CASSSDSSGANVLTF	TGTGCCAGTAGTTCCGACAGCTCTGGGGCCAACGTCCTGACTTTC
TRBV7-9	.	TRBJ1-1	TRBD1	CVSSRGGNTEAFF	TGTGTCAGCAGCAGGGGGGGGAACACTGAAGCTTTCTTT
TRBV7-9	.	TRBJ1-2	.	CASSSHDWGGYTF	TGTGCCAGCAGCTCACATGACTGGGGGGGCTACACCTTC
TRBV7-3	.	TRBJ2-1	.	CASSLNGGGYNEQFF	TGTGCCAGCAGCTTAAACGGAGGAGGGTACAATGAGCAGTTCTTC
TRBV20-1	many	TRBJ2-1	TRBD2	CSARYTLAENYNEQFF	TGCAGTGCTAGATATACCCTAGCGGAGAACTACAATGAGCAGTTCTTC
TRBV15	many	TRBJ1-2	.	CATSSNPPGSDGYTF	TGTGCCACCAGCAGCAATCCGCCGGGGTCGGATGGCTACACCTTC
TRBV30	.	TRBJ2-1	.	CAWSVWVSEQFF	TGTGCCTGGAGTGTATGGGTGAGTGAGCAGTTCTTC
TRBV14	.	TRBJ2-3	TRBD1	CASSQTGAPDTQYF	TGTGCCAGCAGCCAGACAGGGGCGCCCGATACGCAGTATTTT
TRBV27	many	TRBJ1-2	.	CASSSREGYGYTF	TGTGCCAGCAGTTCCAGGGAGGGCTATGGCTACACCTTC
TRBV7-9	few	TRBJ1-4	TRBD1	CASSLTPGQGGEKLFF	TGTGCCAGCAGCTTAACGCCCGGACAGGGTGGTGAAAAACTGTTTTTT
TRBV2	few	TRBJ1-1	.	CASSLHMNTEAFF	TGTGCCAGCAGTCTCCATATGAACACTGAAGCTTTCTTT